The clone carrying this T cell receptor (beta chain) was counted once. PCR used 60 Vbeta primers and 13 Jbeta primers. Generated by immunoSEQ multiplex PCR, the TCRdb table keeps only in-frame clones and is missing some. Found here are tens of thousands of clones, approximately 77% of them singletons; the top ten hold 8.5% to 14%. The record originates from a study of cytomegalovirus exposure and HLA in healthy donors. Germline V lookup: CDR1 MNHEY, CDR2 SVGAGI. The trim removed 6 bases at V and 3 bases at J, leaving 7 bases unmatched. The CDR3 is made up of 14 amino acids. The sequence was obtained from a woman aged 40 to 49 in good health and CMV-seropositive. The V call is TRBV6-5, the J call TRBJ1-2, with 7 nucleotides matching TRBD1. Sequences were obtained from PBMCs. In DNA, the CDR3 is TGTGCCAGCAGGACAGGGTTCGGGGACTATGGCTACACCTTC. It encodes CASRTGFGDYGYTF.